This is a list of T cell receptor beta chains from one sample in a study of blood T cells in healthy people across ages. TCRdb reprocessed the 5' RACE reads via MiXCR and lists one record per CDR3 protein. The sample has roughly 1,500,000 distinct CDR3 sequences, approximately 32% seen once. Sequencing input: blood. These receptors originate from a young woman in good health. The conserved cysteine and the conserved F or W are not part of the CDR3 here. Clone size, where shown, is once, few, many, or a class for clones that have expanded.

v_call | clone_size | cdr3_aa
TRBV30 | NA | AWGNSDNSPLH
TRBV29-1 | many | SVEEGSRGHEQY
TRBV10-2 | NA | ASNELSRPYEQY
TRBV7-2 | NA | ASSSPFGDRGTDTQY
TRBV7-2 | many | ASSLVDRGQETQY
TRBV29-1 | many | SVICEQY
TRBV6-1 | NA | ASQAETGTNYGYT
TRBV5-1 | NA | ASSFGLGYGYT
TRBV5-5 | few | ASSNRDRGENQPQH
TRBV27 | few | ASSRKGGTEYEQY
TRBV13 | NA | ASSQLAGEGSNEQF
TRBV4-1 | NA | ASSPELAGGAFNPLH
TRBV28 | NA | ASSSPTSGRVYNEQF
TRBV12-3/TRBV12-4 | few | ASSSLQGHDLH
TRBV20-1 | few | SARVQGGPNYGYT
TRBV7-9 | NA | ASSRQERTPGYT
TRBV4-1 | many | ASSQVISGNQPQH
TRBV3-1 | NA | ACQTGNTEAF
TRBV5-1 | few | ASSRAGTGNYEQY
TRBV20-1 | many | SAKNPQGNHEQY
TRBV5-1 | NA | ASGTGTPADTQY
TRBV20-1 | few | SAREMPRTPIPNEQF
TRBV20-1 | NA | SASLGQYSNQPQH
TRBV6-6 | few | ASSYPGLAGVPYEQY
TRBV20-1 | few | SARDSGTGTSEKLF
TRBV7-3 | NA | ASSLTSANTGELF
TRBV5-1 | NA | ASSNSGTASYEQY
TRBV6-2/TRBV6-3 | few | ASSYPGLSLEQY
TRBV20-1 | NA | SAPEYRGGRAALSADTQY
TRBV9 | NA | ASSPHGRGTDTQY
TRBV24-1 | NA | ATSGGVHNEQF
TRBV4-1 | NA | ASSQVPGADTQY
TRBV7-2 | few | ASSASGTNQETQY
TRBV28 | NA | ASKAGQNTEAF
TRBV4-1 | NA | ASSRGTAKNTEAF
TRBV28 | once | ASGLLAGGRDTQY
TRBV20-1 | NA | SAVPPGGRSYEQY
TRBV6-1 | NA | ASSNDRESIEKLF
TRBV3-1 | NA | ASVRGFYTGELF
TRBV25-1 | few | ASSLTGKYYGYT
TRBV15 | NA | ATSVDIGGAQY
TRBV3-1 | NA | ASSPGSWADTQY
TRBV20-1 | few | SARDPSSTSAIYNEQF
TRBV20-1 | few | SAQGKREAPSEQY
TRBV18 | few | ASSPQDGADTIY
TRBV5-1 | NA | ASSIDSEETQY
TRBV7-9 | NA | ASSLAHGGSGDTQY
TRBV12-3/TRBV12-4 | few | ASSKGQLNTEAF